A single TCR beta chain is shown here with its context. Its matching antigen is unknown. MiXCR, run by TCRdb on the 5' RACE reads, gives a single entry per CDR3 protein. The sample yields some 490,000 distinct CDR3 sequences, roughly 18% seen once. CDR3 length: 16 amino acids. Germline V CDR1 and CDR2: SGHVS, FQNEAQ. V lost 2 bases, J lost 9 bases, and 11 bases stayed unmatched. This sample stems from a study of T-cell memory formation after mild COVID-19. Study-wide background: The TCR clusters were mostly specific to one donor. The study's findings and limits: Pre-infection memory showed some responding clones, and this suggested that cross-reactive memory joined. Day 15 to 85 contractors were CD4/CD8 balanced; later expanders leaned CD4+.

The specimen sequenced was PBMCs or a T cell subset sorted from them (not recorded which). This receptor was identified in an adult woman who had mild COVID-19 (a few samples of this study predate the infection). Cell type and time point are not known. V and J are TRBV7-8 and TRBJ2-1; 9 nucleotides agree with TRBD2. The CDR3 nucleotides read TGTGCCAGCAGCTTAAATCCCGCGGGGGGGCAAGCTGAGCAGTTCTTC. Translation gives CASSLNPAGGQAEQFF.